One sample yielded the 10 T cell receptor beta chains listed below, sequenced in a study. TCRdb passed the 5' RACE reads through MiXCR, listing each CDR3 protein once. The sample yields about 10,000 distinct CDR3 sequences, 25% to 30% seen once. The sample consisted of naive CD4+ T cells sorted from a lymph node. Subset in this sample: naive CD4+ T cells, CD4+CD45RA+CD25-. These receptors originate from a female donor with breast cancer.

The genes are TRBV7-3 and TRBJ2-3; D may be TRBD1 (5 bases). Germline loops: CDR1 SGHTA, CDR2 FQGTGA. The CDR3 consists of 15 residues. Trimming pared 3 bases from V and 0 bases from J, leaving 10 bases between. In nucleotides, the CDR3 is TGTGCCAGCAGCTTCACAGGAGTCAGCACAGATACGCAGTATTTT. The encoded protein is CASSFTGVSTDTQYF.

This chain connects TRBV30 to TRBJ2-2, with D possibly matching TRBD2 (6 bases). Germline CDR1 GTSNPN, CDR2 SVGIG (reference sequence). The CDR3 extends over 14 amino acids. V was clipped by 1 base and J by 4 bases, with 10 bases between them. DNA of the CDR3: TGTGCCTGGAGTGCGGGAGTTGGCACCGGGGAGCTGTTTTTT. Translation: CAWSAGVGTGELFF.

Ten or more counts support this clonotype. The J gene is TRBJ1-5, the V gene TRBV20-1, with TRBD1 as a possible D gene (5 bases). This CDR3 has 14 residues. Trimming cost V 6 bases and J 5 bases, with 17 bases left between them. Germline V gene data show CDR1 as DFQATT and CDR2 as SNEGSKA (reference sequence). The CDR3 DNA sequence: TGCAGTGCCACGACCGGGGGAGCTGATCAGCCCCAGCATTTT. This codes for CSATTGGADQPQHF.

With respect to this clonotype: A much larger clone lies a single base off, so this may be a read error. The conserved closing phenylalanine or tryptophan is absent in this CDR3, likely reflecting a read error. The chain couples TRBV5-1 to TRBJ2-2; D is possibly TRBD2 (5 bases). The CDR3 spans 13 residues. Deletions cut 9 bases from V and 4 bases from J, with 13 bases between. Per the germline V gene, CDR1 is SGHRS and CDR2 is YFSETQ. The CDR3 region has the DNA TGCGCCACTCGAAGAGGGCCCACCGGGGAGCTGTTTTTA. Translating it yields CATRRGPTGELFL.

The chain recombines TRBV6-5 with TRBJ2-1; 10 bases match TRBD2. In germline, CDR1 is MNHEY, CDR2 SVGAGI. The CDR3 is made up of 15 amino acids. V was pared by 11 bases and J by 1 base, with 8 bases of the junction left unmatched. The CDR3 sequence is CAVLWTSGSYNEQFF. The CDR3, as DNA: TGTGCCGTCCTTTGGACTAGCGGTTCCTACAATGAGCAGTTCTTC.

This chain links TRBV12-3 or TRBV12-4 with TRBJ2-1, with 9 bases identical to TRBD2. The length of the CDR3 is 15 residues. V was clipped by 6 bases and J by 4 bases; unmatched bases: 7. CDR3 coding DNA: TGTGCCAGCAGAAGACTAGCGGCAAATTACAATGAGCAGTTCTTC. Its protein is CASRRLAANYNEQFF.

This clonotype was detected many times. The CDR3 DNA is TGTGCCAGCAGTTTTTGGCAGGGGGCGCAGGAGCAGTACTTC. Amino acid sequence: CASSFWQGAQEQYF. The V gene is TRBV12-3 or TRBV12-4, the J gene TRBJ2-7; 8 positions match TRBD1. Trimming at V came to 3 bases and at J to 7 bases, leaving 8 bases not matched to a gene. The CDR3 extends over 14 amino acids.

A few counts support this clonotype. A junction boundary mismatches the germline segment, possibly from a read error. The chain uses TRBV3-1 and TRBJ2-5; no reliable D call. The CDR3 has 14 residues. Germline V gene data show CDR1 as LGHDT and CDR2 as YNNKEL (reference sequence). The CDR3 sequence is CTSSQFEVLKTQYF. In DNA form, the CDR3 reads TGTACCAGCAGCCAATTCGAGGTTCTAAAGACCCAGTACTTC.

There are many counts of this clonotype. The chain carries TRBV30 and TRBJ2-1; D is perhaps TRBD1 or TRBD2 (6 bases each). The CDR3 loop spans 14 amino acids. Per germline, CDR1 GTSNPN and CDR2 SVGIG (reference sequence). Trimming shortened V by 0 bases and J by 6 bases, and 12 bases separated the two germline ends. The CDR3 protein is CAWSVRGALNEQFF. Written as DNA, the CDR3 is TGTGCCTGGAGTGTAAGGGGGGCTCTCAATGAGCAGTTCTTC.

The chain recombines TRBV18 with TRBJ2-5; D is unresolved. V was shortened by 3 bases and J by 2 bases, with 1 base between the two germline ends. Germline V gene data show CDR1 as KGHSH and CDR2 as LQKENI. This CDR3 has 11 amino acids. CDR3 in DNA: TGTGCCAGCTCACCTCAAGAGACCCAGTACTTC. This encodes CASSPQETQYF.